Sequencing of this T cell receptor beta chain was carried out in a study of shared clonotypes between healthy human individuals. The overall study: Three plates each covered CD4 naive and memory; CD8 naive two, CD8 memory one.

Study findings and constraints: Larger richness was generally estimated for naive than memory subsets. Blood was the only sampled material, and tissue repertoires likely differ.

TCRdb's table, derived via immunoSEQ multiplex PCR, lists solely in-frame clones and lacks some. The sample includes 500,000 to 700,000 clones, roughly 95% of them seen just once. Trimming removed 9 bases at V and 5 bases at J, with 20 bases between. CDR3 length: 14 residues. Germline-derived CDR1 and CDR2 are LNHDA and SQIVND (reference sequence). The naive CD8 subset, CD45RO-negative cells positively selected for CCR7, excluded terminally differentiated effector memory CD45RA+ cells. Donors comprised healthy HIV-negative adults lacking recent acute infections or vaccinations. As to this clone: Its target is unknown.

The sequenced material came from naive CD8+ T cells sorted from blood. This clonotype was obtained from a woman in her 30s in good health. The chain is built from TRBV19 and TRBJ2-7; the D gene is possibly TRBD2 (6 bases). This CDR3 reads CASQAGGVGNEQYF. DNA for the CDR3: TGTGCCAGCCAAGCGGGTGGGGTAGGGAACGAGCAGTACTTC.